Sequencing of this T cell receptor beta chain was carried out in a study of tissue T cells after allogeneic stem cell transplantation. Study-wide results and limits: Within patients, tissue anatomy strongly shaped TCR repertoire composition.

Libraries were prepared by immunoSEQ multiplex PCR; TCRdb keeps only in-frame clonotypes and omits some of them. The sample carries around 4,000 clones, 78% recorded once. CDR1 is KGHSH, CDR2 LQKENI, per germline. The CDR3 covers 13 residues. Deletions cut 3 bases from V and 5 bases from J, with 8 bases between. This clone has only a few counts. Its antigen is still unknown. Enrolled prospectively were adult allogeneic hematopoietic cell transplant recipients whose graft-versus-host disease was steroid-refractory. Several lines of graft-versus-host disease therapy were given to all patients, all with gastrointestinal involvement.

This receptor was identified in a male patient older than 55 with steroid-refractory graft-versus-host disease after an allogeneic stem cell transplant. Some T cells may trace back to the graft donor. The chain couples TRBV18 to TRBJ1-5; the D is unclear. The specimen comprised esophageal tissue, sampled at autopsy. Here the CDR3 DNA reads TGTGCCAGCTCACCGACCCCAGATCAGCCCCAGCATTTT. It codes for CASSPTPDQPQHF.